The sequence of this TCR beta chain was determined in a study of PD-L1 blockade in urothelial cancer. Study-level background: Analysis of the blood was performed 3 weeks (second dose) and 6 weeks after treatment start. A median blood sample held 141,255 T cells and approximately 83,000 unique TCRs. Regarding the study as a whole: Below-median TCR clonality that was measured in pretreatment blood predicted better survival.

As for this clone: The antigen is undetermined.

This CDR3 contains 14 residues. Germline CDR1 is MNHNS and CDR2 is SASEGT. Trimming left V 5 bases short and J 0 bases short, with 10 bases between. The time point is: pretreatment peripheral blood. Patients yielded 1 to 8 samples each, pretreatment and on-treatment. The assay was immunoSEQ multiplex PCR, and TCRdb's table has in-frame clones only and misses some. Of just under 40,000 clones in the sample, approximately 91% are singletons; the top ten hold approximately 10%. The chain recombines TRBV6-1 with TRBJ2-5; D may be TRBD2 (5 bases). Material: PBMCs, obtained around atezolizumab (anti-PD-L1) treatment. This TCR was recovered from a woman aged 55-70 years with urothelial cancer. The CDR3 DNA is TGTGCCAGCAGTCGCGACTACCACCAAGAGACCCAGTACTTC. Its translation: CASSRDYHQETQYF.